This T cell receptor (beta chain) derives from a study of PD-1 blockade in classical Hodgkin lymphoma. Data came from immunoSEQ multiplex PCR; TCRdb stores just in-frame clones and leaves some out. The sample has around 66,000 clones, roughly nine tenths seen once. The germline CDR1 and CDR2 sequences are GTSNPN and SVGIG (reference sequence). The CDR3 is made up of 16 amino acids. V shed 3 bases and J shed 7 bases, with 22 bases lying between them. For this clone: The antigen is undetermined.

Each patient relapsed following autologous stem cell transplantation, and prior brentuximab vedotin exposure differed. Broader study findings: After ASCT, patients who started nivolumab under 1 year later were excluded. TCR diversity rose significantly by C4D1 in CD4+ but not CD8+ cells.

This clonotype was obtained from a human donor with classical Hodgkin lymphoma. This specimen consisted of peripheral blood mononuclear cells (PBMCs), obtained at baseline. The V and J genes are TRBV30 and TRBJ1-5; D is unresolved. The CDR3 coding sequence is TGTGCCTGGAGCCCCAGGACCGGCGGGATTTGGCAGCCCCAGCATTTT. It specifies CAWSPRTGGIWQPQHF.